This T cell receptor beta chain was sequenced for a study of control samples from healthy donors and cancer patients. This CDR3 comprises 15 residues. V lost 4 bases, J lost 2 bases, and 5 bases stayed unmatched. The germline V gene encodes CDR1 SGHRS and CDR2 YFSETQ. TCRdb's table, derived via immunoSEQ multiplex PCR, lists solely in-frame clones and lacks some. The sample lists about 110,000 clones, roughly nine tenths occurring once. The sequence was collected from a human donor in good health. The donor label of this sample is uncertain. The rearrangement joins TRBV5-1 to TRBJ2-7; 11 bases agree with TRBD2. The sample consisted of blood. In DNA, the CDR3 is TGCGCCAGCAGCGGAGTAGCGGGGGGGACCTACGAGCAGTACTTC. Protein: CASSGVAGGTYEQYF.